This T cell receptor beta chain was profiled in a study of blood T cell repertoires in COVID-19. Study in general: Acute and convalescent COVID-19 samples came from the United States, Italy and Spain.

Generated by immunoSEQ multiplex PCR, the TCRdb table keeps only in-frame clones and is missing some. Among about 270,000 clones listed, approximately 90% were seen once. This CDR3 is 14 amino acids long. The V end lost 6 bases, the J end lost 2 bases, and 10 bases lay between the germline ends. From germline, CDR1 is MNHEY and CDR2 SVGAGI. The TCR originated in a man aged 40-55 years who had been exposed to COVID-19. Sequencing was carried out using PBMCs or T cells enriched from blood (not recorded which). V gene TRBV6-5 combines with J gene TRBJ2-2, with D tentatively TRBD1 (5 bases). The CDR3 loop reads CASSLDSNTGELFF. CDR3 in DNA: TGTGCCAGCAGCCTAGACAGTAACACCGGGGAGCTGTTTTTT.